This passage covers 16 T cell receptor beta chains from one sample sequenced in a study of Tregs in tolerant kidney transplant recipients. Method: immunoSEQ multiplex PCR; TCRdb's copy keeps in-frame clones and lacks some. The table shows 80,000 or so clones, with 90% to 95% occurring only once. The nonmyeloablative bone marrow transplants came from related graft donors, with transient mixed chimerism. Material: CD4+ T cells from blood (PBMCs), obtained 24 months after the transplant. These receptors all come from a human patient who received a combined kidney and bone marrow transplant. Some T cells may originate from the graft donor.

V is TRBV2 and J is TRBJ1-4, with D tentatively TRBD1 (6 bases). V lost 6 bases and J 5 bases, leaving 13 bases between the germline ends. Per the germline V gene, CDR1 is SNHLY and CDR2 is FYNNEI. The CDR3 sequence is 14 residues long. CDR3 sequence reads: CASRLDRWNEKLFF. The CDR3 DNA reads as TGTGCCAGCAGACTCGACAGGTGGAATGAAAAACTGTTTTTT.

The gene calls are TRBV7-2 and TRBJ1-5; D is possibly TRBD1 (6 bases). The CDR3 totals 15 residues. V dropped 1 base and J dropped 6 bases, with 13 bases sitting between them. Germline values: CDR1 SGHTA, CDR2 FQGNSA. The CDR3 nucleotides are TGTGCCAGCAGCTTAGTAGGGGGGGCAGGTCAGCCCCAGCATTTT. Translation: CASSLVGGAGQPQHF.

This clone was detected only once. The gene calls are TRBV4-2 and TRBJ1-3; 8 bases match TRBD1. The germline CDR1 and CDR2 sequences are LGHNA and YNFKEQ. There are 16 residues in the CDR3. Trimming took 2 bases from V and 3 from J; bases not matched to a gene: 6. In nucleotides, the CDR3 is TGTGCCAGCAGCCAATACAGGGGGAATTTTGGAAACACCATATATTTT. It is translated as CASSQYRGNFGNTIYF.

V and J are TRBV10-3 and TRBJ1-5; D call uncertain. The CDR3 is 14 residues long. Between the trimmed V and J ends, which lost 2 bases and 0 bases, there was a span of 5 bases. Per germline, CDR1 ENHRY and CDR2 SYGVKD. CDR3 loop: CAISEGPSNQPQHF. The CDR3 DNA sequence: TGTGCCATCAGTGAGGGGCCTAGCAATCAGCCCCAGCATTTT.

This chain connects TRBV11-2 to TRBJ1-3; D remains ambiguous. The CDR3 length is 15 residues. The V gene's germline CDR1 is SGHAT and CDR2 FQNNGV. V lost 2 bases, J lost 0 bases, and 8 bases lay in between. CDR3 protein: CASSLIRSSGNTIYF. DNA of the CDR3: TGTGCCAGCAGCTTAATCCGCAGCTCTGGAAACACCATATATTTT.

This CDR3 reads CASSLGSNNEQFF. The CDR3 DNA sequence: TGCGCCAGCAGCTTGGGAAGCAACAATGAGCAGTTCTTC. J is TRBJ2-1 and V is TRBV5-1; D unclear. Germline V gene data show CDR1 as SGHRS and CDR2 as YFSETQ. V was trimmed by 0 bases and J by 5 bases, leaving 6 bases between them. This CDR3 has 13 residues.

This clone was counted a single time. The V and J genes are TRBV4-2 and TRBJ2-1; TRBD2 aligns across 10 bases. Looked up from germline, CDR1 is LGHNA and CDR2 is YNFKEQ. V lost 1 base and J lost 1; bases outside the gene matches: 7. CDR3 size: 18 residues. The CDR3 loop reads CASSQVPAGGPSYNEQFF. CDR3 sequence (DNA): TGTGCCAGCAGCCAAGTCCCAGCGGGAGGGCCGTCCTACAATGAGCAGTTCTTC.

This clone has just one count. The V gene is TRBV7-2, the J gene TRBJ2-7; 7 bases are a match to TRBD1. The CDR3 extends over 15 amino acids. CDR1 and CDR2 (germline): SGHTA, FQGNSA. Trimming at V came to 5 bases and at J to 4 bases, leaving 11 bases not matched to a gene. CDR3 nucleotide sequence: TGTGCCAGCAGCCCCGACAGGGCCAACCTATACGAGCAGTACTTC. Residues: CASSPDRANLYEQYF.

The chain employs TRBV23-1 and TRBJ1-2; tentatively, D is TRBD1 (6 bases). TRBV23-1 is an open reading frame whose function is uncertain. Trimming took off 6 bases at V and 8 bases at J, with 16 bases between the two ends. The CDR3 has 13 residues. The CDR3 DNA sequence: TGCGCCAGCAGGTGCGGGGGGGGCGTAGGCTACACCTTC. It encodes CASRCGGGVGYTF.

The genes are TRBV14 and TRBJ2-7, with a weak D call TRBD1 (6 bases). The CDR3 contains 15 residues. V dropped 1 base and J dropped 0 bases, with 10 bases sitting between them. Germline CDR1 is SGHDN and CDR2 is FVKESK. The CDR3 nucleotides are TGTGCCAGCAGCCAAGGACAGGCGAGCTCCTACGAGCAGTACTTC. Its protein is CASSQGQASSYEQYF.

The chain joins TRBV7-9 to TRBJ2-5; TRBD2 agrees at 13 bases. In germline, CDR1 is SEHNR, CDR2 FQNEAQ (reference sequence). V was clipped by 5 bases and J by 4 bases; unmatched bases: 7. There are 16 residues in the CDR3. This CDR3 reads CASSPSWTSGGETQYF. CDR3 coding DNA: TGTGCCAGCAGCCCCAGCTGGACTAGCGGGGGAGAGACCCAGTACTTC.

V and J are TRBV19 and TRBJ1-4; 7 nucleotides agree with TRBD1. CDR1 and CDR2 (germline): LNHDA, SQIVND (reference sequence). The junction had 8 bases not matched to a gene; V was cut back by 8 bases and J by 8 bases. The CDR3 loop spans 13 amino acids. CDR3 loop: CASRTGAWEKLFF. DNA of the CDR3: TGTGCCAGTCGAACAGGGGCTTGGGAAAAACTGTTTTTT.

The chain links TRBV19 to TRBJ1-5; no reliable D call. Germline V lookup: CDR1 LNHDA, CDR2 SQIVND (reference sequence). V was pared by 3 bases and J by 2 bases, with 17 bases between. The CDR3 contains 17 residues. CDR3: CASSIGKGKVGNQPQHF. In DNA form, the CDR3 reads TGTGCCAGTAGTATCGGGAAGGGAAAGGTGGGCAATCAGCCCCAGCATTTT.

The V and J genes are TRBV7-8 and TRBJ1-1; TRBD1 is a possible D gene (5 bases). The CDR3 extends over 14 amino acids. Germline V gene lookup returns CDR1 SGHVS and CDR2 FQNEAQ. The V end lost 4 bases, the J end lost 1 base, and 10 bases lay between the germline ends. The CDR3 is CASSSETGNTEAFF. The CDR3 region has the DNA TGTGCCAGCAGCTCAGAAACAGGGAACACTGAAGCTTTCTTT.

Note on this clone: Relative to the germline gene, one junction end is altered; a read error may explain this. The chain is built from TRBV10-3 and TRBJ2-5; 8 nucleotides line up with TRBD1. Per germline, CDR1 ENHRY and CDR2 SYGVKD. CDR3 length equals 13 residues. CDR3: CAISESRAGGLNF. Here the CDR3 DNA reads TGTGCCATCAGTGAGTCGAGGGCAGGGGGCTTGAACTTC.

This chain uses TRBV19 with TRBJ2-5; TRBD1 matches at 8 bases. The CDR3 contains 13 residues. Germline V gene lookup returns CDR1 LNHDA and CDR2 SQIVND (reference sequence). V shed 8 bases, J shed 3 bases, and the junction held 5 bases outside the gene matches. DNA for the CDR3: TGTGCCAGTTCCCGGGACAGGAAAGAGACCCAGTACTTC. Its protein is CASSRDRKETQYF.